This note documents a single TCR beta chain sequence. The target of this receptor is not known. Per-nucleotide qualities are absent, and no much larger clonotype sits a single base away. The data were produced on an Illumina HiSeq 2500. Quantitative 5'-RACE with molecular barcodes was used to prepare TCR beta libraries. The authors' analysis ran thus. To identify disease-linked TCR variants, a new computational method was used, one built on a probabilistic model of VDJ rearrangement. The public reads were run again by TCRdb, first through fastp at Q25 and then through MiXCR, and only productive beta chains were kept. CDR3 protein duplicates are merged, each entry listing the most common genes and DNA. For this entry, the V and J calls and clone size follow TCRdb and not the study's own pipeline. The sample yields some 350,000 distinct CDR3 sequences; roughly 14% were counted once. Together, the top ten hold about 1.1% of the sample.

The sample comes from a study of CD8 T cells in ankylosing spondylitis (dated by TCRdb to the late 2010s). Broadly, across the study: The study profiled T cell receptor beta repertoires in healthy donors and ankylosing spondylitis patients to find disease-linked TCR variants. In total, the full study cohort was made up of 110 or so healthy donors and approximately 24 ankylosing spondylitis patients. Samples of peripheral blood were taken, and for ankylosing spondylitis patients, synovial fluid was collected as well.

Overall study outcomes, separate from this receptor: According to the report, matched synovial fluid samples from ankylosing spondylitis patients were significantly enriched for the disease-linked clones. Some motif variants had previously been reported in the synovial fluid and blood of reactive arthritis patients, which suggests shared mechanisms of disease initiation. In peripheral blood, the disease-linked clones were found at relatively low frequencies and had a CD8+ phenotype. A TCR beta motif made up of eight highly homologous amino acid variants appeared to be characteristic of blood from ankylosing spondylitis patients.

Input material: blood, either unsorted or a sorted T cell fraction (not recorded which). The receptor was derived from a male donor with ankylosing spondylitis or in good health (not recorded which).

The CDR3 reads CASGYRTVSRGANVLTF. The nucleotides read TGTGCCAGCGGATACAGGACAGTCTCAAGAGGGGCCAACGTCCTGACTTTC. The sequence joins TRBV12-3 or TRBV12-4 to TRBJ2-6, with a tentative D gene TRBD1 over 6 matching bases. V and J lose 8 bases and 4 bases, and a span of 21 bases separates them. Spanning cysteine to phenylalanine, the CDR3 consists of 17 amino acids. Just CDR3 DNA is preserved here, 51 bases in frame from base 1.